This record concerns one T cell receptor beta chain sequence. The antigen is undetermined. The sample belongs to a study of cytomegalovirus exposure and HLA in healthy donors. Whole-study results and caveats: DRB1 had the most TCR associations and HLA-C the fewest, a later analysis found, with rates varying by HLA locus.

CDR3 length: 18 residues. Trimming cost V 4 bases and J 5 bases; bases outside gene matches: 19. From germline, CDR1 is SEHNR and CDR2 FQNEAQ (reference sequence). 13 Jbeta primers and 60 Vbeta primers were used for the PCR. TCRdb's table, derived via immunoSEQ multiplex PCR, lists solely in-frame clones and lacks some. This table holds 70,000 to 75,000 clones, less than 80% found once. This clonotype originated in a woman aged 35 to 49 in good health and CMV-seropositive. The J gene is TRBJ2-5, the V gene TRBV7-9, with 7 bases aligning to TRBD2. Sequencing was performed on PBMCs. The DNA of the CDR3 is TGTGCCAGCAGCTCCAGAGATGGGACTAAGTATCTCCGCGAGACCCAGTACTTC. Protein: CASSSRDGTKYLRETQYF. Complete variable domain (other parts from reference TRBV7-9 and TRBJ2-5): DTGVSQNPRHKITKRGQNVTFRCDPISEHNRLYWYRQTLGQGPEFLTYFQNEAQLEKSRLLSDRFSAERPKGSFSTLEIQRTEQGDSAMYLCASSSRDGTKYLRETQYFGPGTRLLVL.